Each of the 21 T cell receptor beta chains below was sequenced from the same sample in a study of identical twins. One entry per CDR3 protein results from TCRdb running MiXCR on the 5' RACE reads. The sample shows hundreds of thousands of distinct CDR3 sequences, around 6% of them seen only once. The source material was naive T cells sorted from blood. The receptor source for this set is a man aged 18 to 29 in good health.

The sample holds many counts of this clonotype. The chain employs TRBV29-1 and TRBJ2-5, with D possibly TRBD2 on 5 matching bases. The CDR3 loop spans 13 amino acids. V was trimmed by 2 bases and J by 5 bases, leaving 12 bases between them. Germline values: CDR1 SQVTM, CDR2 ANQGSEA. The CDR3 reads CSVEPGVSETQYF. The CDR3 nucleotides read TGCAGCGTTGAACCCGGGGTATCGGAGACCCAGTACTTC.

This clonotype was detected ten times or more. J is TRBJ2-3 and V is TRBV7-7; D possibly matches TRBD1 or TRBD2 (6 bases each). This CDR3 is built from 13 residues. Trimming took 2 bases from V and 7 from J, leaving 10 bases between them. Germline CDR1 SSHAT, CDR2 FNYEAQ (reference sequence). The CDR3 spells CASSLTRGHTQYF. Here the CDR3 DNA reads TGTGCCAGCAGCTTAACCCGGGGGCATACGCAGTATTTT.

This clonotype was observed many times. The CDR3 sequence: CASSLDLGSMELFF. CDR3 coding DNA: TGTGCCAGCAGCTTGGATCTTGGTTCTATGGAACTGTTTTTT. The rearrangement joins TRBV5-6 to TRBJ1-4; no clear D. V was trimmed by 0 bases and J by 12 bases, leaving 15 bases between them. The CDR3 sequence is 14 residues long. Per germline, CDR1 SGHDT and CDR2 YYEEEE. Combining the CDR3 with reference TRBV5-6 and TRBJ1-4 gives the whole variable domain DAGVTQSPTHLIKTRGQQVTLRCSPKSGHDTVSWYQQALGQGPQFIFQYYEEEERQRGNFPDRFSGHQFPNYSSELNVNALLLGDSALYLCASSLDLGSMELFFGSGTQLSVL.

In its sample, this clonotype was seen many times. This chain uses TRBV20-1 with TRBJ2-7; no clear D gene. CDR3 length equals 12 residues. CDR1 and CDR2 (germline): DFQATT, SNEGSKA (reference sequence). V lost 0 bases to trimming and J lost 7 bases, with 10 bases between them. The CDR3 loop is CSARDLVSEQYF. The CDR3 region has the DNA TGCAGTGCTAGAGATCTTGTTAGTGAGCAGTACTTC.

This clonotype was observed at least ten times. The V gene is TRBV10-3, the J gene TRBJ2-2; 8 nucleotides align to TRBD2. The CDR3 has 15 amino acids. Germline lookup yields CDR1 ENHRY and CDR2 SYGVKD. V dropped 3 bases and J dropped 4; count of bases not matched to a gene: 4. The DNA of the CDR3 is TGTGCCATCAGTGACCGAGCGGGAGTCACCGGGGAGCTGTTTTTT. Translation: CAISDRAGVTGELFF.

In its sample, this clonotype was seen many times. The chain employs TRBV11-2 and TRBJ2-3; no definite D call. Germline CDR1 reads SGHAT; CDR2 reads FQNNGV. With 4 bases removed from V and 10 bases from J, the gap between germline ends came to 6 bases. The CDR3 sequence is 10 residues long. Here the CDR3 reads CASSSFPQYF. Written as DNA, the CDR3 is TGTGCCAGCAGCTCCTTCCCGCAGTATTTT.

This chain joins TRBV27 and TRBJ2-4; 8 nucleotides agree with TRBD2. CDR3 length: 15 residues. The J segment lost 4 bases and the V segment lost 2 bases, leaving 4 bases of the junction unmatched. Germline loops: CDR1 MNHEY, CDR2 SMNVEV (reference sequence). The CDR3 region is CASSLGVAGKNIQYF. CDR3 DNA: TGTGCCAGCAGTTTAGGAGTAGCGGGAAAAAACATTCAGTACTTC.

This clonotype was picked up many times. CDR3 residues: CASGLLGSDTQYF. The CDR3 coding sequence is TGTGCCAGCGGGTTGTTGGGATCAGATACGCAGTATTTT. The chain recombines TRBV27 with TRBJ2-3; D remains ambiguous. Germline values: CDR1 MNHEY, CDR2 SMNVEV (reference sequence). The CDR3 has 13 amino acids. V dropped 8 bases and J dropped 4 bases, with 13 bases sitting between them.

The rearrangement uses TRBV24-1 and TRBJ2-2, with 9 bases aligning to TRBD1. After removal of 3 bases from V and 6 bases from J, the junction contained 10 bases not matched to a gene. Germline assignment: CDR1 KGHDR and CDR2 SFDVKD. The CDR3 totals 17 residues. CDR3 region: CATSDHPGQGSSGELFF. The DNA of the CDR3 is TGTGCCACCAGTGATCATCCGGGACAGGGAAGCTCCGGGGAGCTGTTTTTT.

This clonotype was seen repeatedly, ten times or more. V is TRBV15 and J is TRBJ1-1, with unresolved D. The ends were cut back, 3 bases at V and 3 bases at J, with 2 bases in the middle. Germline CDR1 LNHNV, CDR2 YYDKDF (reference sequence). CDR3 length: 11 amino acids. DNA for the CDR3: TGTGCCACCAGCAGGGACACTGAAGCTTTCTTT. Translating it yields CATSRDTEAFF.

This clonotype was detected only a few times. The chain has TRBV7-9 and TRBJ1-2, with D unclear. Germline CDR1 and CDR2: SEHNR and FQNEAQ (reference sequence). Trimming removed 5 bases at V and 8 bases at J, with 15 bases between. The CDR3 spans 13 residues. DNA for the CDR3: TGTGCCAGCAGCCTCCTTTCTTCGGCCGGCTACACCTTC. It specifies CASSLLSSAGYTF.

The chain carries TRBV7-2 and TRBJ2-7; D is uncertain. The CDR3 has 16 residues. CDR1 is SGHTA and CDR2 is FQGNSA in the germline V gene. V lost 1 base, J lost 5 bases, and 18 bases lay in between. DNA for the CDR3: TGTGCCAGCAGCTTAGGTTCCAGCGAACCAACCAACGAGCAGTACTTC. Translating it yields CASSLGSSEPTNEQYF. The full variable domain, its missing parts supplied by reference TRBV7-2 and TRBJ2-7, is GAGVSQSPSNKVTEKGKDVELRCDPISGHTALYWYRQSLGQGLEFLIYFQGNSAPDKSGLPSDRFSAERTGGSVSTLTIQRTQQEDSAVYLCASSLGSSEPTNEQYFGPGTRLTVT.

This clonotype was seen at least ten times. The gene calls are TRBV4-3 and TRBJ1-6, with 7 bases lining up with TRBD1. Per the germline V gene, CDR1 is LGHNA and CDR2 is YSLEER. Germline trimming cut 5 bases from V and 6 bases from J; bases unmatched to any gene: 13. The CDR3 is 17 residues long. The CDR3 sequence: CASSYREGTATNSPLHF. As DNA, the CDR3 is TGCGCCAGCAGCTACAGAGAAGGGACAGCGACTAATTCACCCCTCCACTTT.

This clonotype was detected a few times. The chain combines TRBV5-6 with TRBJ1-4; D remains unclear. Germline V lookup: CDR1 SGHDT, CDR2 YYEEEE. Trimming pared 2 bases from V and 8 bases from J, leaving 10 bases between. CDR3 length equals 13 residues. CDR3 nucleotide sequence: TGTGCCAGCAGCTTTGGGTCAGAAGAAAAACTGTTTTTT. Amino acid sequence: CASSFGSEEKLFF.

V gene TRBV12-3 or TRBV12-4 combines with J gene TRBJ2-3; 15 bases are shared with TRBD2. The V segment lost 7 bases and the J segment 6 bases; nucleotides outside the gene matches: 14. The CDR3 sequence is 18 residues long. CDR3 protein: CASTGGPGTSGRLDTQYF. Written as DNA, the CDR3 is TGTGCCAGCACGGGCGGACCCGGGACTAGCGGGAGGCTGGATACGCAGTATTTT.

Ten or more counts support this clonotype. The V call is TRBV5-1, the J call TRBJ2-2; no definite D call. Trimming pared 0 bases from V and 6 bases from J, leaving 9 bases between. CDR1 SGHRS and CDR2 YFSETQ come from the germline V gene. The CDR3 consists of 14 residues. The CDR3 DNA sequence: TGCGCCAGCAGCTTGGAGGTAGAGGCCGGGGAGCTGTTTTTT. It specifies CASSLEVEAGELFF.

The genes are TRBV27 and TRBJ2-1, with unresolved D. This CDR3 is 13 amino acids long. V was clipped by 0 bases and J by 6 bases, with 6 bases between them. The germline V gene has CDR1 MNHEY and CDR2 SMNVEV (reference sequence). CDR3 region: CASSLSAANEQFF. Written as DNA, the CDR3 is TGTGCCAGCAGTTTATCGGCTGCCAATGAGCAGTTCTTC.

The genes are TRBV11-2 and TRBJ2-3; TRBD2 agrees at 10 bases. CDR3 length: 15 residues. The V and J ends lost 6 bases and 4 bases, in that order; junction bases with no gene match: 7. Germline-derived CDR1 and CDR2 are SGHAT and FQNNGV. The CDR3 region has the DNA TGTGCCAGCAGTGCTAGCGGGAGTGGGCCAGATACGCAGTATTTT. Amino acid sequence: CASSASGSGPDTQYF.

This clonotype was observed a handful of times. The chain carries TRBV12-3 or TRBV12-4 and TRBJ2-7; D is uncertain. The CDR3 length is 11 residues. V was clipped by 4 bases and J by 9 bases, with 10 bases between them. This chain's CDR3 is CASSSYPSQYF. The CDR3 DNA sequence: TGTGCCAGCAGTTCCTACCCCTCGCAGTACTTC.

The chain uses TRBV19 and TRBJ2-5; no clear D. Germline V gives CDR1 LNHDA, CDR2 SQIVND (reference sequence). The CDR3 has 15 amino acids. Trimming removed 5 bases at V and 0 bases at J, with 13 bases between. The CDR3 is CASSVSWANQETQYF. As DNA, the CDR3 is TGTGCCAGTAGTGTTTCGTGGGCAAACCAAGAGACCCAGTACTTC.

The J gene is TRBJ2-3, the V gene TRBV30; weak D call: TRBD1 (6 bases). Trimming cost V 5 bases and J 2 bases, with 11 bases left between them. This CDR3 comprises 13 residues. Germline loops: CDR1 GTSNPN, CDR2 SVGIG (reference sequence). The CDR3 DNA sequence: TGTGCCTGGGCCGGGACACCCACAGATACGCAGTATTTT. Translating it yields CAWAGTPTDTQYF.